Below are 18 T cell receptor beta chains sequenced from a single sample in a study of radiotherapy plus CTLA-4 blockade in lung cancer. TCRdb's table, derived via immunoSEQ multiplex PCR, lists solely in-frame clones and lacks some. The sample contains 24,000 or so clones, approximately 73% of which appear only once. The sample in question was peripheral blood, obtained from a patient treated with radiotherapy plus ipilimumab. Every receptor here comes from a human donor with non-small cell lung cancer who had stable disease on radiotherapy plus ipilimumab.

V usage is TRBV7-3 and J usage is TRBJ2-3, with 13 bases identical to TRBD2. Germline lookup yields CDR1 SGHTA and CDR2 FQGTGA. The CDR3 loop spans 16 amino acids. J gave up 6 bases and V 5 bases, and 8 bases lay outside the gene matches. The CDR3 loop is CASSPQGLAGYDTQYF. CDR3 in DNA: TGTGCCAGCAGCCCCCAGGGACTAGCGGGATATGATACGCAGTATTTT.

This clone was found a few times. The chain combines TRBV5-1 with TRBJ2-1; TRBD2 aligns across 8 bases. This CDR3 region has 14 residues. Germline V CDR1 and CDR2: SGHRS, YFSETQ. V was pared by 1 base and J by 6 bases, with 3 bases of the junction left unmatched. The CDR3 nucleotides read TGCGCCAGCAGCTTGCTTACTAGCGGCAATGAGCAGTTCTTC. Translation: CASSLLTSGNEQFF.

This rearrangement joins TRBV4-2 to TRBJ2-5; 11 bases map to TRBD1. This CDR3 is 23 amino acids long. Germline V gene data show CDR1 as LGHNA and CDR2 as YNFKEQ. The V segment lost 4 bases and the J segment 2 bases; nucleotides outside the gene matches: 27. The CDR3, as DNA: TGTGCCAGCAGCCCCAGGACAGGGGGCACGAGTCTGCTTGGGACTCTGCCACAAGAGACCCAGTACTTC. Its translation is CASSPRTGGTSLLGTLPQETQYF.

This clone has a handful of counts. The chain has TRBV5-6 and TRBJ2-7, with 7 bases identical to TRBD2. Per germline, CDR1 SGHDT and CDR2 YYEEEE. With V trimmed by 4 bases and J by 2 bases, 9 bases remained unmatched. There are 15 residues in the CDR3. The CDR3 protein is CASSLWGGKPYEQYF. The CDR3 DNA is TGTGCCAGCAGCCTATGGGGGGGGAAGCCCTACGAGCAGTACTTC.

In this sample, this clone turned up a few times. The CDR3 DNA follows: TGTGCCACCAGTAAAGGTTCCGGGACAGGGGTTGGAAATCAGCCCCAGCATTTT. Protein product: CATSKGSGTGVGNQPQHF. The V call is TRBV15, the J call TRBJ1-5; TRBD1 matches 10 bases. This CDR3 is built from 18 residues. Trimming removed 6 bases from V and 4 bases from J; junction bases left unmatched: 15. Germline CDR1 reads LNHNV; CDR2 reads YYDKDF (reference sequence).

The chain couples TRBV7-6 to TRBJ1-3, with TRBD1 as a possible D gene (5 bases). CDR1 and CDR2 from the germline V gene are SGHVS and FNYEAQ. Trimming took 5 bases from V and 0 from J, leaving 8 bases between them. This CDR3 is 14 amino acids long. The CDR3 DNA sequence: TGTGCCAGCAGCCCGACAGTCTCTGGAAACACCATATATTTT. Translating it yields CASSPTVSGNTIYF. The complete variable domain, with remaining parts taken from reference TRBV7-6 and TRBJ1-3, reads GAGVSQSPRYKVTKRGQDVALRCDPISGHVSLYWYRQALGQGPEFLTYFNYEAQQDKSGLPNDRFSAERPEGSISTLTIQRTEQRDSAMYRCASSPTVSGNTIYFGEGSWLTVV.

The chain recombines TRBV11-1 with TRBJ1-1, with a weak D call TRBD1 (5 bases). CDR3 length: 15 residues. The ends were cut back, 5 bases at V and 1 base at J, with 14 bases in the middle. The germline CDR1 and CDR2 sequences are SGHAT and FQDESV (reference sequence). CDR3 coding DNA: TGTGCCAGCAGCCGCAATTGGGGGGAGAACACTGAAGCTTTCTTT. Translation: CASSRNWGENTEAFF.

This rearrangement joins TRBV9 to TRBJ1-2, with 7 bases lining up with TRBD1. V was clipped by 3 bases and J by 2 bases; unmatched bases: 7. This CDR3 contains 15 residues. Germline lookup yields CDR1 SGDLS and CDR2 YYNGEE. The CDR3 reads CASSAWGRGNYGYTF. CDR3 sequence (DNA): TGTGCCAGCAGCGCTTGGGGCAGGGGGAACTATGGCTACACCTTC.

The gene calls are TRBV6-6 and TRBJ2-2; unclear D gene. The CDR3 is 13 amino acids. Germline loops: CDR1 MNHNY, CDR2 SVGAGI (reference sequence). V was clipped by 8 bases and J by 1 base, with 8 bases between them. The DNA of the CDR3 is TGTGCCAGCTCCAAACAGAACACCGGGGAGCTGTTTTTT. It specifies CASSKQNTGELFF.

The CDR3: CASEGGFPYEQYF. CDR3 bases: TGTGCCAGCGAAGGGGGCTTCCCCTACGAGCAGTACTTC. The gene calls are TRBV7-9 and TRBJ2-7, with 7 nucleotides matching TRBD1. Per germline, CDR1 SEHNR and CDR2 FQNEAQ (reference sequence). Trimming took 8 bases from V and 2 from J; bases not matched to a gene: 6. The CDR3 consists of 13 residues.

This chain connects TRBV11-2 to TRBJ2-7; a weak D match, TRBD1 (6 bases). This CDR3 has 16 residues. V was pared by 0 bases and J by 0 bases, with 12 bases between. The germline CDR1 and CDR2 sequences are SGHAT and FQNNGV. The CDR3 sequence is CASSLEGQLTSYEQYF. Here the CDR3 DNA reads TGTGCCAGCAGCTTAGAGGGACAACTTACCTCCTACGAGCAGTACTTC.

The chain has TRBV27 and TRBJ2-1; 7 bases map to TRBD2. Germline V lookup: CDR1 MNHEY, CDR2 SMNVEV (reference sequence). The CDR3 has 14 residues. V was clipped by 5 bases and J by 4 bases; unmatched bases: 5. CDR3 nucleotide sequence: TGTGCCAGCAGTGACGGGAGGAATTACAATGAGCAGTTCTTC. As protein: CASSDGRNYNEQFF.

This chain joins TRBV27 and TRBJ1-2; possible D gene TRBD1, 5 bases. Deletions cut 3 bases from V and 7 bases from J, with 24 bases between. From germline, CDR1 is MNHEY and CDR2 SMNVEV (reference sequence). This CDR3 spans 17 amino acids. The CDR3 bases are TGTGCCAGCAGTTTTGGTCGCCCGGGACGCTTGAGGTCTGGCTACACCTTC. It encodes CASSFGRPGRLRSGYTF.

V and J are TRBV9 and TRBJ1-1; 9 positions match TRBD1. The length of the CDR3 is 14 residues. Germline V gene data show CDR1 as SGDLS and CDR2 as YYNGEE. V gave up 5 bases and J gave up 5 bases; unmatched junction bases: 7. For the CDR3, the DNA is TGTGCCAGCAGGCCCGGGACAGGGTGGACTGAAGCTTTCTTT. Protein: CASRPGTGWTEAFF.

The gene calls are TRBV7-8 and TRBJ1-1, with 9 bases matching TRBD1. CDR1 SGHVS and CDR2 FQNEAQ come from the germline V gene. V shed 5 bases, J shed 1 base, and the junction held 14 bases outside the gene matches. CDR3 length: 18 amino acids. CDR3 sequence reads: CASSGARDRVARNTEAFF. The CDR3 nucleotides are TGTGCCAGCAGCGGAGCCCGGGACAGGGTAGCGAGGAACACTGAAGCTTTCTTT.

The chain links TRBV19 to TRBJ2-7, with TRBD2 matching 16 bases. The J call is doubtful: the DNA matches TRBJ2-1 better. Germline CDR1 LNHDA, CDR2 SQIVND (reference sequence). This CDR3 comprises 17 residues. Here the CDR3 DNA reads TGTGCCAGTAGTCTCGGGACTAGCGGGAGGGGTTACAATGAGCAGTTCTTC. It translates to CASSLGTSGRGYNEQFF.

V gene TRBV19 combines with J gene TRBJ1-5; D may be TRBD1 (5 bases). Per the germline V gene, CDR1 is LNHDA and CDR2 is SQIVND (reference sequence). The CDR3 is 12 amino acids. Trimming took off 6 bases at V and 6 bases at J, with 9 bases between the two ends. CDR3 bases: TGTGCCAGTAGCGGGGCCGTTCAGCCCCAGCATTTT. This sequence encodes CASSGAVQPQHF. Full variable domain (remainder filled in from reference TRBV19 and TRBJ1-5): DGGITQSPKYLFRKEGQNVTLSCEQNLNHDAMYWYRQDPGQGLRLIYYSQIVNDFQKGDIAEGYSVSREKKESFPLTVTSAQKNPTAFYLCASSGAVQPQHFGDGTRLSIL.

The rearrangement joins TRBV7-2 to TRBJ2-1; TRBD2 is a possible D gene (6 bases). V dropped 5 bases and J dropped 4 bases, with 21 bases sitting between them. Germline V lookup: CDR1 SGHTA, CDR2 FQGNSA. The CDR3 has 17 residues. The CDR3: CASSPDIPGGWYNEQFF. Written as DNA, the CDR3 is TGTGCCAGCAGCCCGGATATCCCTGGGGGGTGGTACAATGAGCAGTTCTTC.